One and the same sample provided the 23 T cell receptor beta chains below, sequenced in a study of T cells after yellow fever vaccination. TCRdb processed the 5' RACE reads anew with MiXCR; each CDR3 protein has one entry. The sample yields about 130,000 distinct CDR3 sequences, 7.5% to 10% seen once. Sequences were derived from CD8+ T cells sorted from PBMCs, sampled on the day of the yellow fever booster vaccination. The receptors were gathered from a man aged 18-30 years who received the YFV17D yellow fever vaccine.

This clonotype was seen only a few times. This chain connects TRBV7-9 to TRBJ2-1; the D is unclear. There are 12 residues in the CDR3. CDR1 and CDR2 (germline): SEHNR, FQNEAQ (reference sequence). Trimming took 7 bases from V and 3 from J, leaving 7 bases between them. The CDR3 reads CASTEDYNEQFF. Written as DNA, the CDR3 is TGTGCCAGCACAGAGGACTACAATGAGCAGTTCTTC.

This clonotype was detected a few times. This chain connects TRBV4-3 to TRBJ2-1; D remains ambiguous. V dropped 0 bases and J dropped 4 bases, with 10 bases sitting between them. The CDR3 runs 15 residues. Germline assignment: CDR1 LGHNA and CDR2 YSLEER. CDR3: CASSQEIELYNEQFF. In nucleotides, the CDR3 is TGCGCCAGCAGCCAAGAAATCGAACTGTACAATGAGCAGTTCTTC.

The table lists this clonotype with many counts. The chain employs TRBV5-4 and TRBJ1-1; D not certain. CDR1 and CDR2 from the germline V gene are SGHNT and YYREEE (reference sequence). The CDR3 covers 12 residues. V lost 0 bases and J lost 6, with 6 bases in between. CDR3 in amino acids: CASSLAPAEAFF. CDR3 DNA: TGTGCCAGCAGCTTGGCCCCAGCTGAAGCTTTCTTT.

This clonotype showed up many times. This chain connects TRBV6-6 to TRBJ1-2, with TRBD1 matching over 8 bases. V was pared by 5 bases and J by 8 bases, with 13 bases of the junction left unmatched. This CDR3 is 15 amino acids long. Germline assignment: CDR1 MNHNY and CDR2 SVGAGI (reference sequence). CDR3 sequence (DNA): TGTGCCAGCAGTGCATCCGGACAGGGAACACGGGGCTACACCTTC. Its translation is CASSASGQGTRGYTF.

The V call is TRBV11-2, the J call TRBJ2-2; D ambiguous. Germline CDR1 and CDR2: SGHAT and FQNNGV. The CDR3 totals 18 residues. Trimming took off 0 bases at V and 2 bases at J, with 16 bases between the two ends. DNA of the CDR3: TGTGCCAGCAGCTTAGATCATTTTTTTTGGGCCAACACCGGGGAGCTGTTTTTT. It translates to CASSLDHFFWANTGELFF.

This clonotype has a count of ten or more. The chain employs TRBV4-1 and TRBJ2-7, with a possible D match to TRBD1 (6 bases). V was cut by 4 bases and J by 0 bases, with 13 bases left in between. This CDR3 is built from 15 residues. Germline V gene sequence: CDR1 MGHRA, CDR2 YSYEKL. The CDR3 loop is CASSLDQGSSYEQYF. The CDR3 bases are TGCGCCAGCAGCCTAGACCAGGGGAGCTCCTACGAGCAGTACTTC.

The J gene is TRBJ1-2, the V gene TRBV5-6; 8 positions agree with TRBD1. CDR3 size: 13 residues. Germline CDR1 SGHDT, CDR2 YYEEEE. The junction had 3 bases not matched to a gene; V was cut back by 0 bases and J by 8 bases. CDR3 DNA: TGTGCCAGCAGCTTGGCCCGGACAGGGGGCTACACCTTC. This sequence encodes CASSLARTGGYTF.

This clonotype was seen many times. This chain links TRBV9 with TRBJ2-3; 8 bases agree with TRBD2. CDR3 length: 15 amino acids. Germline CDR1 is SGDLS and CDR2 is YYNGEE. V gave up 2 bases and J gave up 0 bases; unmatched junction bases: 2. CDR3 DNA sequence: TGTGCCAGCAGCGTGGTAGCGGGGAGCACAGATACGCAGTATTTT. Amino acids: CASSVVAGSTDTQYF.

This clonotype was counted between two and nine times. This CDR3 is CASSWTSGVSTDTQYF. The CDR3, as DNA: TGTGCCAGCAGTTGGACTAGCGGGGTGAGCACAGATACGCAGTATTTT. The chain links TRBV12-3 or TRBV12-4 to TRBJ2-3, with TRBD2 identical over 12 bases. With 4 bases clipped from V and 0 bases from J, the junction kept 2 bases outside the gene matches. The CDR3 has 16 amino acids.

In this sample, this clonotype turned up a few times. V is TRBV14 and J is TRBJ2-1; possibly TRBD1 for D (5 bases). Germline-derived CDR1 and CDR2 are SGHDN and FVKESK. There are 13 residues in the CDR3. The V end lost 4 bases, the J end lost 9 bases, and 13 bases lay between the germline ends. CDR3 DNA: TGTGCCAGCAGCCTCCAAGGGGTATCTGAGCAGTTCTTC. Translated, it gives CASSLQGVSEQFF.

The chain is built from TRBV12-5 and TRBJ1-1; D is undetermined. The CDR3 has 14 residues. CDR1 and CDR2 (germline): LGHNT, FRNRAP. V was pared by 5 bases and J by 5 bases, with 15 bases between. CDR3 amino acids: CASGDDQSRTEAFF. DNA for the CDR3: TGTGCTAGTGGTGATGATCAATCAAGGACTGAAGCTTTCTTT.

This clonotype was seen at least ten times. The chain links TRBV24-1 to TRBJ1-4; the match to TRBD1 covers 7 bases. The CDR3 runs 14 residues. The germline V gene encodes CDR1 KGHDR and CDR2 SFDVKD. J lost 5 bases, V lost 7 bases, and 6 bases had no gene match. The CDR3 bases are TGTGCCACCAGGGCGGGACAGACGAATGAAAAACTGTTTTTT. Translated, it gives CATRAGQTNEKLFF.

Many counts were recorded for this clonotype. The rearrangement links TRBV15 to TRBJ2-3; no clear D. V was trimmed by 5 bases and J by 6 bases, leaving 12 bases between them. This CDR3 has 13 residues. CDR1 LNHNV and CDR2 YYDKDF come from the germline V gene (reference sequence). The CDR3 bases are TGTGCCACCAGCCGCCCCCCTAGGGATACGCAGTATTTT. Its translation: CATSRPPRDTQYF.

This clonotype turned up a few times. The gene calls are TRBV12-3 or TRBV12-4 and TRBJ2-7, with D hard to call. Between the trimmed V and J ends, which lost 2 bases and 2 bases, there was a span of 7 bases. CDR3 length: 13 amino acids. In DNA form, the CDR3 reads TGTGCCAGCAGTTTAACGCCCACCTACGAGCAGTACTTC. It codes for CASSLTPTYEQYF.

This clonotype was seen a few times. V and J are TRBV4-3 and TRBJ1-2, with 8 bases identical to TRBD1. V was pared by 2 bases and J by 7 bases, with 6 bases of the junction left unmatched. The CDR3 is 14 amino acids. The germline V gene has CDR1 LGHNA and CDR2 YSLEER. This chain's CDR3 is CASSQTTGGLGYTF. The CDR3 nucleotides read TGCGCCAGCAGCCAAACTACAGGGGGACTTGGCTACACCTTC.

This clonotype has more than one count but fewer than ten. The J gene is TRBJ1-2, the V gene TRBV12-3 or TRBV12-4, with TRBD1 matching 9 bases. CDR3 length: 15 amino acids. V was clipped by 0 bases and J by 4 bases; unmatched bases: 3. The CDR3 protein is CASSLAGQGIYGYTF. The CDR3 coding sequence is TGTGCCAGCAGTTTAGCGGGACAGGGCATCTATGGCTACACCTTC.

CDR3 nucleotides: TGTGCCAGCAGTTTAGCGGGGACAGCTGAAAAACTGTTTTTT. This translates into CASSLAGTAEKLFF. V and J are TRBV12-3 or TRBV12-4 and TRBJ1-4, with 7 bases matching TRBD1. V gave up 0 bases and J gave up 7 bases; unmatched junction bases: 2. This CDR3 is 14 amino acids long.

This rearrangement joins TRBV11-2 to TRBJ2-7; no firm D call. Germline CDR1 reads SGHAT; CDR2 reads FQNNGV. The CDR3 spans 15 residues. V dropped 0 bases and J dropped 2 bases, with 11 bases sitting between them. The chain's CDR3 is CASSLDVGLAYEQYV. DNA for the CDR3: TGTGCCAGCAGCTTAGATGTCGGCCTCGCCTACGAGCAGTACGTC.

This clonotype was observed at least ten times. The genes are TRBV6-2 or TRBV6-3 and TRBJ2-1; 8 bases are shared with TRBD2. Looked up from germline, CDR1 is MNHEY and CDR2 is SVGEGT. J lost 4 bases, V lost 0 bases, and 8 bases had no gene match. The CDR3 contains 17 residues. For the CDR3, the DNA is TGTGCCAGCAGTTACTCGAATTCGGGGGGGGATTACAATGAGCAGTTCTTC. Protein sequence: CASSYSNSGGDYNEQFF.

The table lists this clonotype with a few counts. The V and J genes are TRBV29-1 and TRBJ2-6; TRBD1 might be the D (6 bases). Germline CDR1 is SQVTM and CDR2 is ANQGSEA. The germline V and J ends were trimmed by 5 bases and 3 bases, with 8 bases remaining between them. CDR3 size: 13 residues. Here the CDR3 reads CSVRGFGANVLTF. The DNA of the CDR3 is TGCAGCGTTAGGGGGTTTGGGGCCAACGTCCTGACTTTC.

This clonotype was detected many times. The rearrangement joins TRBV9 to TRBJ1-5; D is possibly TRBD1 (5 bases). Germline CDR1 is SGDLS and CDR2 is YYNGEE. Deletions cut 0 bases from V and 1 base from J, with 14 bases between. The CDR3 covers 17 residues. DNA of the CDR3: TGTGCCAGCAGCGTAGCAGGGCGGGGGGGAAGCAATCAGCCCCAGCATTTT. Its translation is CASSVAGRGGSNQPQHF.

This clonotype came up many times. The chain joins TRBV29-1 to TRBJ1-1; no firm D call. This CDR3 spans 12 amino acids. Germline V CDR1 and CDR2: SQVTM, ANQGSEA. V was trimmed by 5 bases and J by 4 bases, leaving 11 bases between them. CDR3 nucleotides: TGCAGCGTTCCGGACGGGTTCACTGAAGCTTTCTTT. Translation gives CSVPDGFTEAFF.

This clonotype was seen a handful of times. The V and J genes are TRBV4-1 and TRBJ1-1, with a weak D call TRBD1 (5 bases). Germline lookup yields CDR1 MGHRA and CDR2 YSYEKL. The CDR3 has 12 residues. Trimming took off 4 bases at V and 9 bases at J, with 12 bases between the two ends. The CDR3 sequence: CASSPPGGKAFF. CDR3 bases: TGCGCCAGCAGCCCTCCCGGGGGGAAAGCTTTCTTT.